This T cell receptor beta chain stems from a study of siplizumab effects on memory and regulatory T cells. The CDR3 loop spans 15 amino acids. Trimming left V 1 base short and J 3 bases short, with 14 bases between. Germline-derived CDR1 and CDR2 are SGHNT and YYREEE (reference sequence). This clone is labeled as medium-sized. Sequencing used immunoSEQ multiplex PCR; TCRdb keeps in-frame clones, though not all of them. The sample yields fewer than 3,500 clones, around 64% seen once. The clonotype originates from a human donor in good health. The V call is TRBV5-4, the J call TRBJ2-7; D perhaps matches TRBD1 (6 bases). The sample taken for sequencing was TEMRA CD8+ T cells sorted from blood. Subset specified: unstimulated CD8+ CD45RA+ effector memory T cells. For the CDR3, the DNA is TGTGCCAGCAGCTTGTTCCCGGGACATATCTACGAGCAGTACTTC. Its protein is CASSLFPGHIYEQYF.